These 5 T cell receptor beta chains originate from one sample sequenced in a study of OX40 agonist ivuxolimab in advanced cancers. Assay used: immunoSEQ multiplex PCR; TCRdb lists only in-frame clones, some missing. This table holds tens of thousands of clones, under 90% found once. Sequenced material: CD4+ or CD8+ T cells sorted from blood, taken in a trial of the OX40 agonist ivuxolimab. The receptors were gathered from an adult with an advanced solid tumor such as melanoma, head and neck, liver or kidney cancer.

This chain links TRBV14 with TRBJ2-5; the match to TRBD1 covers 7 bases. V shed 6 bases and J 2 bases; nucleotides not matched to a gene: 6. Germline CDR1 and CDR2: SGHDN and FVKESK. CDR3 length: 14 residues. CDR3 in amino acids: CASRLGTDQETQYF. CDR3 bases: TGTGCCAGCAGACTGGGGACAGATCAAGAGACCCAGTACTTC.

The chain carries TRBV2 and TRBJ2-3; D not certain. Germline assignment: CDR1 SNHLY and CDR2 FYNNEI. The germline V and J ends were trimmed by 4 bases and 6 bases, with 14 bases remaining between them. The CDR3 spans 14 residues. The CDR3 is CASSVREKGDTQYF. CDR3 sequence (DNA): TGTGCCAGCAGTGTTAGAGAGAAAGGGGATACGCAGTATTTT.

Only one count was recorded for this clone. The CDR3 region is CASSLGNEQFF. In DNA, the CDR3 is TGTGCCAGCAGCTTAGGTAATGAGCAGTTCTTC. This sequence joins TRBV7-2 and TRBJ2-1, with no clear D. Trimming removed 1 base from V and 7 bases from J, with 2 bases in between. The CDR3 has 11 residues. The germline CDR1 and CDR2 sequences are SGHTA and FQGNSA.

This rearrangement joins TRBV19 to TRBJ2-1, with 13 bases matching TRBD2. Germline CDR1 reads LNHDA; CDR2 reads SQIVND (reference sequence). This CDR3 spans 15 amino acids. V gave up 8 bases and J gave up 4 bases; unmatched junction bases: 5. The CDR3 DNA is TGTGCCAGTCCGGGACTAGCGGGAAAATACAATGAGCAGTTCTTC. Protein product: CASPGLAGKYNEQFF.

The chain links TRBV29-1 to TRBJ2-5; D not certain. V lost 3 bases and J 7 bases, leaving 0 bases between the germline ends. Germline V gives CDR1 SQVTM, CDR2 ANQGSEA. The CDR3 contains 8 residues. CDR3 sequence: CSVETQYF. CDR3 sequence (DNA): TGCAGCGTTGAGACCCAGTACTTC.